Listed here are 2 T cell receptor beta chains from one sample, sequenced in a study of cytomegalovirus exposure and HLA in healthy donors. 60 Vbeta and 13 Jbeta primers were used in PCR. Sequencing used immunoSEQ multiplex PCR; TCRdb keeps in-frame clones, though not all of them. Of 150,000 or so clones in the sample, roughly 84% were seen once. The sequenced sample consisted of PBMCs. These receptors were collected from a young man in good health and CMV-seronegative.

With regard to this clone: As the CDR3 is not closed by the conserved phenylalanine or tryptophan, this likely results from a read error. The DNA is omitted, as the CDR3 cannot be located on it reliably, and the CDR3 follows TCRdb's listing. The CDR3 protein is CASSYPGGHLTL. The chain combines TRBV6-5 with TRBJ2-7; TRBD2 is taken as the D call from the table, unchecked against the DNA. Germline CDR1 reads MNHEY; CDR2 reads SVGAGI. Inclusive of both ends, the CDR3 amounts to 12 amino acids.

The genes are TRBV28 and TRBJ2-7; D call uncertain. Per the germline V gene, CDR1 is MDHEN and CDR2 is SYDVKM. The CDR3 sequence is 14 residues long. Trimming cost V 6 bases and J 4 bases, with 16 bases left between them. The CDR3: CASRHREQLYEQYF. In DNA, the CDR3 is TGTGCCAGCAGGCACAGAGAACAGTTATACGAGCAGTACTTC.